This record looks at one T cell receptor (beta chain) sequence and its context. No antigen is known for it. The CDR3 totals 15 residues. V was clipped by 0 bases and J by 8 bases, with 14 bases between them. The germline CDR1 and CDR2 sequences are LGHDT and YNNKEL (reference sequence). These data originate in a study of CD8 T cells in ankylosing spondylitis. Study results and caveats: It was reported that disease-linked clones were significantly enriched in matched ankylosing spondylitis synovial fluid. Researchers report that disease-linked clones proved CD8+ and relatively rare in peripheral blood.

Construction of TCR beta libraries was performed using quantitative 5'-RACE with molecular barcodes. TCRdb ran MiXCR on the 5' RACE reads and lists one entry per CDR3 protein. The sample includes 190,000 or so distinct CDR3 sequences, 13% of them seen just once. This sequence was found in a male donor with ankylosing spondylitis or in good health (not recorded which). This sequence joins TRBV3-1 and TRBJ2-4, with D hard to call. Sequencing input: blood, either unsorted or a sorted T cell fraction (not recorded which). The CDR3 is CASSQDSLGRDIQYF. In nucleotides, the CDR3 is TGTGCCAGCAGCCAAGACTCTCTGGGAAGGGACATTCAGTACTTC.